This T cell receptor beta chain derives from a study of vaccination and CD4 T cells after COVID-19. On the study more broadly: Two of the convalescents were Hispanic, and the group consisted of six males and four females.

Sequencing of cultured CD4+ T cell DNA used the Oncomine TCR Beta short-read assay. TCRdb itself ran the PCR reads through MiXCR, one entry per CDR3 protein. The table shows approximately 20,000 distinct CDR3 sequences, with just over 60% occurring only once. For this clonotype: Its antigen is as yet unknown.

Overall study findings and caveats: The study found that a median about 88% of reactive clones in convalescent patients appeared only post-vaccination.

Treatment described: approximately 10-day PBMC culture with coronavirus spike peptide pools or control peptides (ViraFEST assay). Germline V gives CDR1 DFQATT, CDR2 SNEGSKA (reference sequence). After removal of 3 bases from V and 3 bases from J, the junction contained 4 bases not matched to a gene. CDR3 length equals 14 residues. The source of this sequence is a human donor who had recovered from COVID-19. The V and J genes are TRBV20-1 and TRBJ2-7, with TRBD1 matching over 11 bases. The sample taken for sequencing was CD4+ T cells from blood, cultured in vitro. The CDR3 nucleotides are TGCAGTGCTAGTAGGACAGGGGGCATCTACGAGCAGTACTTC. It specifies CSASRTGGIYEQYF.